A single TCR beta chain is shown here with its context. V lost 2 bases and J 3 bases, leaving 16 bases between the germline ends. CDR1 MNHNY and CDR2 SVGAGI come from the germline V gene (reference sequence). The CDR3 has 16 amino acids. The sample originates from a study of technical replicates of blood from a handful of donors. Using immunoSEQ multiplex PCR, the repertoire was profiled, and TCRdb retains in-frame clones only, with some absent. The sample lists tens of thousands of clones, about 98% occurring once. Specimen: T cells isolated from PBMCs. This sequence was found in a human donor in good health. The rearrangement uses TRBV6-6 and TRBJ1-1; D is uncertain. CDR3 sequence (DNA): TGTGCCAGCAGTTACGAGGTCCCTGCAGCTTACACTGAAGCTTTCTTT. Its protein product is CASSYEVPAAYTEAFF.